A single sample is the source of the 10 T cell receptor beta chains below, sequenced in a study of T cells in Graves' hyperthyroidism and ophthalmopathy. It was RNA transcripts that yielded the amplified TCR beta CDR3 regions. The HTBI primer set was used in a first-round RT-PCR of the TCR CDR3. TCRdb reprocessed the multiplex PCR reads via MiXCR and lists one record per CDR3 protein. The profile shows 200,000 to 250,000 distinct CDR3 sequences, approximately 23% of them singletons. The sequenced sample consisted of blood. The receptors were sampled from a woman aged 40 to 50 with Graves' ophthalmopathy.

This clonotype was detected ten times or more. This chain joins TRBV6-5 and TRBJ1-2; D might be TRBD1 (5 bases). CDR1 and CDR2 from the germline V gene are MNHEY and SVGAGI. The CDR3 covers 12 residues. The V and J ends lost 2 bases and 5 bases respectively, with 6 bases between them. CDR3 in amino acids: CASSYPGYGYTF. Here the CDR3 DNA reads TGTGCCAGCAGTTACCCAGGGTATGGCTACACCTTC.

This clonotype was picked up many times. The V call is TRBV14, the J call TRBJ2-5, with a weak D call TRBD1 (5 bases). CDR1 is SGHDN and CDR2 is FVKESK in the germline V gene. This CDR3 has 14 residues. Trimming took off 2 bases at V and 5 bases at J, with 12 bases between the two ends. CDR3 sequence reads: CASSQLSRQETQYF. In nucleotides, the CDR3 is TGTGCCAGCAGCCAATTGTCCAGACAGGAGACCCAGTACTTC.

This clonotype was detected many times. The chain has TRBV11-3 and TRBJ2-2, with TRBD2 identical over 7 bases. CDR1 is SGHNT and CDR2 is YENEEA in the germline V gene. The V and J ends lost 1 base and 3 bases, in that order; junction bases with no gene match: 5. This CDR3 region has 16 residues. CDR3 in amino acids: CASSLGASGHTGELFF. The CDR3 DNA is TGTGCCAGCAGCTTAGGTGCTAGCGGACACACCGGGGAGCTGTTTTTT.

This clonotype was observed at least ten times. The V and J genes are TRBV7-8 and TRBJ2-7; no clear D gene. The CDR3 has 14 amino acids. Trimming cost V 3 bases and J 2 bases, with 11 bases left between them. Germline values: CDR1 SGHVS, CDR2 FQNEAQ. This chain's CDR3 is CASSFLGSPYEQYF. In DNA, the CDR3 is TGTGCCAGCAGCTTTTTAGGATCCCCCTACGAGCAGTACTTC.

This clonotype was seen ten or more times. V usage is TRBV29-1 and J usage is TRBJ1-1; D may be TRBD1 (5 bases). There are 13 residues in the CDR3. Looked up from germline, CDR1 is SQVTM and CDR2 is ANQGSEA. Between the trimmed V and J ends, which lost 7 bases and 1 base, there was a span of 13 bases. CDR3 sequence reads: CSARQHRNTEAFF. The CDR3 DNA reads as TGCAGCGCTCGACAGCACCGGAACACTGAAGCTTTCTTT.

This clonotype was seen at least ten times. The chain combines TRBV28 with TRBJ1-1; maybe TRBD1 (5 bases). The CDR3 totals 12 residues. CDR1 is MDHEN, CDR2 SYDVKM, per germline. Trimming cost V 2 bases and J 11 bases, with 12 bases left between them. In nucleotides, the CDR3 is TGTGCCAGCAGTTTAGGGACCGGGAGGGCTTTCTTT. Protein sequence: CASSLGTGRAFF.

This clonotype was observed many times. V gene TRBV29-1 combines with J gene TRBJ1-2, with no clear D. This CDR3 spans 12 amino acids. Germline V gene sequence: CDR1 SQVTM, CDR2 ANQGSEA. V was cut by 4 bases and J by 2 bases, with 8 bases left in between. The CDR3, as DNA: TGCAGCGTTGTAGGGCAGAACTATGGCTACACCTTC. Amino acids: CSVVGQNYGYTF. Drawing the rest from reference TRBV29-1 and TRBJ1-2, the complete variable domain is SAVISQKPSRDICQRGTSLTIQCQVDSQVTMMFWYRQQPGQSLTLIATANQGSEATYESGFVIDKFPISRPNLTFSTLTVSNMSPEDSSIYLCSVVGQNYGYTFGSGTRLTVV.

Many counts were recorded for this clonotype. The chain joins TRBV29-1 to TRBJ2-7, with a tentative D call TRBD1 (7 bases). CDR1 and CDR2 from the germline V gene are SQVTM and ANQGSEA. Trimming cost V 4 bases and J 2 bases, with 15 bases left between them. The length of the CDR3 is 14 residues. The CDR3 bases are TGCAGCGTTGGAGGGGGCGCGGGGACCTACGAGCAGTACTTC. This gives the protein CSVGGGAGTYEQYF.

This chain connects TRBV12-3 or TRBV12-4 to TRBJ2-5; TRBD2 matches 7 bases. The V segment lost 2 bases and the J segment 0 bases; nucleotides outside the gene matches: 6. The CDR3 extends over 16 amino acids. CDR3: CASSLMSSGHQETQYF. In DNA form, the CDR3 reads TGTGCCAGCAGTTTAATGTCTAGCGGACACCAAGAGACCCAGTACTTC.

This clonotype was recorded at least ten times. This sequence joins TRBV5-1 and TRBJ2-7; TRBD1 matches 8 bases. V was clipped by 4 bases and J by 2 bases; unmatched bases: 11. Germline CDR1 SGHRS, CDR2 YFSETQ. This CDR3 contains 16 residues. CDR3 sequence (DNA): TGCGCCAGCAGCATTGGATCAGGGGGCGGCACCTACGAGCAGTACTTC. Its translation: CASSIGSGGGTYEQYF.